This T cell receptor beta chain was captured by sequencing in a study of cytomegalovirus exposure and HLA in healthy donors (dated by TCRdb to about 2017). About the full investigation: In an earlier analysis of under 750 of the donors, 276 Gb of sequence data and 117 million unique TCR beta sequences from about 190 million T cells were reported. To decide whether each TCR beta V gene segment behaved as functional or pseudogenic, an earlier analysis of approximately 590 of the donors relied on high-throughput TCR beta sequencing. In a later genetic analysis, genome-wide SNP genotypes for 398 of the 666 donors were used, and that subset was treated as a discovery cohort. Every discovery cohort repertoire had been produced on one sequencing platform. Because of strong linkage in the cohort, roughly five DR-DQ haplotypes were treated as single units for association and clustering. In a later analysis, previously published TCR beta repertoires from 666 donors were re-analyzed and high-resolution HLA genotyping was added so that TCR occurrence patterns could be studied. Both class I and class II loci were covered by HLA typing, at four-digit resolution. Along with the approximately 670-subject first cohort, a separate validation cohort of some 130 different subjects was used. The number of typed donors differed by locus: roughly 629-640 for A, B, C, DRB1 and DQB1; 500 to 550 for DQA1; roughly 600 for DPA1; and about 470 for DPB1. The study combined high-throughput TCR immunosequencing, statistical association of individual TCRs with disease status, and machine learning to predict cytomegalovirus infection status. Rather than drawing on any new phenotypic data, the later analysis identified candidate immune exposures from TCR beta sequences and the way those sequences occurred across donors. Of the approximately 400 genotyped donors, roughly 80% were placed in the genetic ancestry cluster associated with self-reported Caucasian donors. The study profiled the T cell repertoires of approximately 700 subjects by immunosequencing and related them to cytomegalovirus serostatus. Across some 400 genotyped donors of the cohort, an average of about 220,000 unique TCR beta nucleotide sequences per donor were sequenced, and approximately 17% of those sequences were non-productive. Alongside the repertoire data, information on donor age, sex, ethnicity and CMV serostatus was compiled. Approximately 300 gigabases of sequencing data and around 87 million unique TCR sequences were included in an early release covering several hundred HLA-typed donors. The study aimed to test whether cataloging public T cell receptors could reveal signatures of past pathogen exposure.

Points on this clone: It lacks a known antigen. No quality values exist for individual bases; no much larger clone is one base distant.

Paper-wide results and their limitations: An association between a missense DCLRE1C variant and V-gene and J-gene trimming of TCR beta chains was found in a later genetic analysis and replicated in an independent cohort. Sequencing depth was assumed to be roughly uniform across donors in the presence/absence analyses, though that assumption may not hold. A later analysis found that TCR association rates varied across HLA loci, with DRB1 alleles showing the most associated TCRs and HLA-C alleles the fewest. Linkage disequilibrium might explain the correlated functional status among segregating V segments, but an unknown experimental factor could not be excluded. Compared with the approximately 670-donor mean, donors in an Asian-associated ancestry cluster had fewer N-insertions in productive TCRs, according to a later genetic analysis. A further reported finding was that TCR beta sequences accurately predicted the HLA-A and HLA-B alleles for most subjects in the first cohort. Only TCR beta chains were sequenced in this cohort, and the absence of alpha or paired-chain data limited detectable features. Immune exposure information for the cohort was limited to CMV serostatus. A few of the identified cytomegalovirus-associated TCR beta chains were confirmed in vitro to be specific for cytomegalovirus antigens. About 17 rarely observed V segments, including chromosome 9 orphons, were excluded from the earlier analysis of about 600 of the donors because counts were too low. Assigning TCR associations to individual alleles was difficult when HLA alleles, especially DR and DQ, strongly co-occurred. The sequencing pipeline was judged likely to have produced a cluster of highly shared sequence variants as a technical artifact. In both the original and validation cohorts, the classifier was reported to diagnose cytomegalovirus status with high specificity and sensitivity. According to the authors, the approach could potentially be generalized to other disease states and immunological phenotypes. HLA typing was unavailable for some donors at each locus, so association tests used only the typed subset. A later analysis found that HLA-associated TCR beta chains were more clonally expanded and had lower generation probabilities than equally common non-associated chains. An earlier analysis of 450 to 750 of the donors showed that most TCR beta V segments appeared in productive rearrangements either about 87% or about 30% of the time, which broadly matched IMGT annotations. Most CMV-associated TCR beta chains appeared to be HLA-restricted in a later analysis, and the HLA associations seemed to be driven largely by CMV exposure. In a later analysis, 16,951 TCR beta sequences were associated with specific HLA alleles at a false discovery rate of 0.05. According to a later analysis, parvovirus B19, influenza, CMV and Epstein-Barr virus appeared linked to several top co-occurrence clusters. Most TCR sequences were observed very rarely across donors, whereas some public TCRs were present in many individuals. The study gave a list of 150 to 200 TCR beta chains associated with cytomegalovirus.

Library creation used the immunoSEQ multiplex PCR assay. The multiplex PCR relied on a mix of 60 forward primers for TCR Vbeta segments and 13 reverse primers for TCR Jbeta segments. A multiplex PCR assay on genomic DNA amplified the CDR3 region of rearranged TCR beta genes. The Illumina HiSeq System was used to sequence the amplified TCR beta libraries as 87-base-pair reads. Per the source publication's procedure: A later analysis tallied 75 million to 95 million unique TCR beta chains across the 666 repertoires, and about 10 million of those chains were shared by two or more donors. Raw reads were error-corrected and collapsed into unique sequences with a nearest-neighbor algorithm that merged closely related sequences to remove PCR and sequencing errors. To assign V, D and J gene segments, CDR3 sequences were aligned to IMGT reference sequences. For a sequence to be retained, a match of at least six nucleotides was required to both a V gene segment and a J gene segment. A rearrangement was called productive if the CDR3 had no stop codons and remained in frame with V and J, and every other rearrangement was called non-productive. CDR3 was defined according to IMGT convention as the region running from the second conserved V-encoded cysteine to the conserved J-encoded phenylalanine. The earlier analysis of 450 to 750 of the donors excluded any sequence lacking an unambiguous match to a single V gene segment. In an earlier analysis of around 600 of the donors, V segments were called functional above 56.7% productive rearrangements and were called segregating when the between-donor standard deviation exceeded 5%. A statistical classification framework was built for diagnosing cytomegalovirus status from the catalog of TCR beta chain sequences. V and J gene assignment, in a later analysis, came from comparing TCR nucleotide sequences with IMGT/GENE-DB human TR gene sequences. A later analysis assigned CDR3 sequences and most-parsimonious VDJ recombination scenarios with the TCRdist pipeline. In a later analysis, each TCR beta chain was defined by its CDR3 amino acid sequence together with its V-gene family, and reads without a unique V-gene family were excluded. In a later analysis, 450 to 600 highly shared, low-generation-probability nucleotide sequences were removed to address suspected cross-contamination and a sequencing artifact. For each public chain, a later analysis derived a clonal expansion index from normalized ranks of inferred template counts within each repertoire. In a later analysis, generation probabilities were computed with a VDJ recombination model fitted to out-of-frame rearrangements, and the resulting probabilities were checked against IGoR. In a later analysis, TCR-TCR, TCR-HLA and TCR-CMV co-occurrence was scored with hypergeometric tests, and a repertoire-size bias correction was applied to TCR pairs. False discovery rates were estimated in a later analysis by permuting HLA or CMV assignments 20 times. In a later analysis, co-occurring TCRs were grouped using DBSCAN, with TCRdist sequence similarity added in when clustering inside HLA-allele-positive subsets. Repertoires with fewer than 30,000 or more than 120,000 public chains were left out of co-occurrence clustering, as were five repertoires with anomalous nucleotide sharing. Here the immuneACCESS table is served through TCRdb, limited to in-frame sequences with V and J called. Missing clones are a known gap in these copies; in checked studies unresolved V genes cover under half, and the rest lacks a known reason. Clone size and the V and J calls come from that table; the DNA yielded D and trimming. This sample has more than 95,000 clones in its table, and 65% to 85% of those were observed once. Together, the top ten hold less than 15% of the sample.

The cohort comprised more than 550 healthy bone marrow donors. All cohort members were sampled while nominally healthy, although unrecorded immune exposures were likely present. The donor was CMV seropositive and was included in the group of 250 to 300 seropositive cohort members. Each donor provided a peripheral blood sample, and peripheral blood mononuclear cells were used for TCR beta sequencing. Genomic DNA extraction from the blood cell samples was performed with the Qiagen DNeasy Blood Extraction Kit. The receptor comes from a woman between 65 and 79 years old in good health and CMV-seropositive. Sequenced input: PBMCs.

DNA sequence: TGTGCCACCGCGACAGGGGGCCGGGGCTACACCTTC. The encoded protein is CATATGGRGYTF. The chain is encoded by TRBV28 joined to TRBJ1-2; TRBD1 lines up with 10 middle nucleotides. Trimming takes 10 bases off V and 8 bases off J; junction bases not matched to a gene: 7. CDR1 MDHEN and CDR2 SYDVKM were looked up in the germline V gene. From the cysteine up to the phenylalanine, the CDR3 has a length of 12 residues. The CDR3 DNA has 36 bases and is translated from base 1.